The 29 T cell receptor beta chains below come from one sample, sequenced in a study of naive and memory T cell subsets (dated by TCRdb to between 2016 and 2019). To prepare the library, UMI-ligation and nested PCR was applied. Sequenced using an Illumina MiSeq. The ligated cDNA was amplified in four rounds of PCR with nested alpha and beta constant region primers together with the SP2 primer. TCRdb trimmed public reads at Q25 via fastp, called clones via MiXCR and kept in-frame beta chains. Rows are combined by CDR3 protein, so each entry shows the most common genes and DNA. This sample comprises more than 30,000 distinct CDR3 sequences, approximately 10% of them detected only once. The leading ten clones occupy 3.9% of the sample. Reading the label with the study, this specimen's treatment or condition is: skin biopsy from PPD injection site in Mantoux-positive individual. A robust, sensitive protocol for the amplification, sequencing and analysis of TCRs was described in the study, in which 3' ligation of a UMI-containing oligonucleotide to TCR cDNA was used.

The sample here was skin, taken from a tuberculin skin test site. These receptors were taken from an adult in good health.

A few counts support this clonotype. The V call is TRBV20-1, the J call TRBJ1-2, with TRBD1 as a possible D gene (6 bases). The V gene's germline CDR1 is DFQATT and CDR2 SNEGSKA (reference sequence). The germline V and J ends were trimmed by 0 bases and 8 bases, with 19 bases remaining between them. The CDR3 sequence is 15 residues long. The CDR3 DNA reads TGCAGTGCTAGAGAAGGTACGACAGGACTAAGCGGCTACACCTTC. Protein: CSAREGTTGLSGYTF.

This clonotype is a singleton in its sample. The V gene is TRBV12-3 or TRBV12-4, the J gene TRBJ2-7; 7 positions match TRBD2. The J segment lost 7 bases and the V segment lost 9 bases, leaving 12 bases of the junction unmatched. The CDR3 has 13 residues. The CDR3 reads CASTPVHGREQYF. Here the CDR3 DNA reads TGTGCCAGTACCCCAGTCCACGGGAGGGAGCAGTACTTC.

With regard to this clonotype: Given a much more abundant clone one base away, this may be a read error. This chain links TRBV5-1 with TRBJ2-1; D unclear. The V gene lost 5 bases and the J gene lost 5 bases, with 17 bases spanning the gap. The CDR3 consists of 15 residues. From germline, CDR1 is SGHRS and CDR2 YFSETQ. The DNA for the CDR3 is TGCGCCAGCAGTTCGGTGGGCGAAACCGACAATGAGCAGTTCTTC. Amino acid sequence: CASSSVGETDNEQFF.

There are many counts of this clonotype. V is TRBV4-2 and J is TRBJ1-6, with TRBD1 as a possible D gene (6 bases). Germline V gives CDR1 LGHNA, CDR2 YNFKEQ. V shed 1 base and J shed 5 bases, with 9 bases lying between them. The CDR3 runs 15 residues. CDR3 coding DNA: TGTGCCAGCAGCCAAGGGACAGCGAATAATTCACCCCTCCACTTT. It codes for CASSQGTANNSPLHF.

The J gene is TRBJ2-7, the V gene TRBV14; D remains unclear. Trimming removed 1 base at V and 3 bases at J, with 10 bases between. There are 14 residues in the CDR3. Germline-derived CDR1 and CDR2 are SGHDN and FVKESK. The CDR3 bases are TGTGCCAGCAGCCAAGTCGGGCTAGACTACGAGCAGTACTTC. Encoded protein: CASSQVGLDYEQYF.

This clonotype was picked up many times. This chain uses TRBV5-5 with TRBJ2-1; weak D call: TRBD2 (5 bases). The CDR3 length is 14 residues. From germline, CDR1 is SGHKS and CDR2 YYEKEE (reference sequence). Trimming took 4 bases from V and 3 from J, leaving 11 bases between them. DNA of the CDR3: TGTGCCAGCAGCCCCAGACTACTCTACAATGAGCAGTTCTTC. It translates to CASSPRLLYNEQFF.

The chain combines TRBV9 with TRBJ2-5; a weak D match, TRBD1 (6 bases). The germline gives CDR1 SGDLS, CDR2 YYNGEE. The V end lost 2 bases, the J end lost 1 base, and 12 bases lay between the germline ends. The CDR3 loop spans 15 amino acids. The CDR3 sequence is CASSVNPTGQETQYF. The CDR3 region has the DNA TGTGCCAGCAGCGTTAACCCGACAGGCCAAGAGACCCAGTACTTC.

A few counts support this clonotype. The J gene is TRBJ1-2, the V gene TRBV30, with D perhaps matching TRBD1 (5 bases). This CDR3 is 13 amino acids long. V was shortened by 6 bases and J by 5 bases, with 16 bases between the two germline ends. Per germline, CDR1 GTSNPN and CDR2 SVGIG (reference sequence). This CDR3 reads CACPGTEKYGYTF. Written as DNA, the CDR3 is TGTGCCTGCCCCGGGACGGAGAAATATGGCTACACCTTC.

This clonotype was counted ten times or more. This sequence joins TRBV21-1 and TRBJ2-7; no check of the table's D call, TRBD1, against the DNA was made. TRBV21-1 is given as a pseudogene. This CDR3 comprises 18 residues. CDR3 in amino acids: CASSPQRSRTTASYEQYF. For the CDR3, the DNA is TGTGCCAGCAGCCCTCAAAGATCAAGGACAACTGCCTCCTACGAGCAGTACTTC.

This clonotype was found a few times. The rearrangement joins TRBV20-1 to TRBJ1-1; no clear D. Looked up from germline, CDR1 is DFQATT and CDR2 is SNEGSKA (reference sequence). Trimming stripped 3 bases from V and 5 bases from J, with 10 bases between. This CDR3 has 12 amino acids. CDR3 coding DNA: TGCAGTGCTAGCAACCCGGGAACTGAAGCTTTCTTT. Translating it yields CSASNPGTEAFF.

This chain connects TRBV5-1 to TRBJ2-6; 7 bases map to TRBD1. Germline V gives CDR1 SGHRS, CDR2 YFSETQ. The CDR3 is 19 amino acids. With 0 bases clipped from V and 0 bases from J, the junction kept 9 bases outside the gene matches. This CDR3 is CASSLGTPGQRSGANVLTF. DNA of the CDR3: TGCGCCAGCAGCTTGGGTACACCGGGACAGCGCTCTGGGGCCAACGTCCTGACTTTC. Combining the CDR3 with reference TRBV5-1 and TRBJ2-6 gives the whole variable domain KAGVTQTPRYLIKTRGQQVTLSCSPISGHRSVSWYQQTPGQGLQFLFEYFSETQRNKGNFPGRFSGRQFSNSRSEMNVSTLELGDSALYLCASSLGTPGQRSGANVLTFGAGSRLTVL.

The chain is built from TRBV6-5 and TRBJ2-7; D is perhaps TRBD1 (6 bases). In germline, CDR1 is MNHEY, CDR2 SVGAGI. The CDR3 consists of 14 residues. The germline V and J ends were trimmed by 5 bases and 0 bases, with 11 bases remaining between them. The CDR3 coding sequence is TGTGCCAGCAGTCGGACAGCCAGCTCCTACGAGCAGTACTTC. Translated: CASSRTASSYEQYF.

This clonotype showed up many times. The chain has TRBV29-1 and TRBJ2-7; either TRBD1 or TRBD2 may fit D (6 bases each). Trimming left V 6 bases short and J 6 bases short, with 18 bases between. The CDR3 length is 13 residues. CDR1 is SQVTM and CDR2 is ANQGSEA in the germline V gene. The CDR3 loop reads CSVEYTGTGEQYF. CDR3 in DNA: TGCAGCGTCGAATATACAGGGACTGGCGAGCAGTACTTC.

This clonotype was counted at least ten times. The chain joins TRBV20-1 to TRBJ2-7; 8 nucleotides line up with TRBD1. The CDR3 is made up of 16 amino acids. The ends lost 6 bases at V and 5 bases at J; junction bases unmatched: 18. In germline, CDR1 is DFQATT, CDR2 SNEGSKA (reference sequence). CDR3 DNA sequence: TGCAGTGCCAGTCAAATCAGGACAGGGAGCATCCACGAGCAGTACTTC. Its translation is CSASQIRTGSIHEQYF.

This sequence joins TRBV12-3 or TRBV12-4 and TRBJ2-3; TRBD1 aligns across 8 bases. This CDR3 is built from 15 residues. V lost 6 bases, J lost 4 bases, and 9 bases stayed unmatched. The CDR3: CASSYRGALSDTQYF. The DNA for the CDR3 is TGTGCCAGCAGCTACAGGGGGGCTCTATCAGATACGCAGTATTTT.

This clonotype was seen many times. This chain uses TRBV7-9 with TRBJ1-1; D is undetermined. Trimming took 1 base from V and 1 from J, leaving 7 bases between them. CDR1 and CDR2 (germline): SEHNR, FQNEAQ (reference sequence). The CDR3 is 14 amino acids. CDR3 DNA: TGTGCCAGCAGCTTAGACCTGGAGAACACTGAAGCTTTCTTT. This codes for CASSLDLENTEAFF.

This clonotype showed up just a few times. The chain links TRBV2 to TRBJ2-7, with 9 bases lining up with TRBD1. V shed 7 bases and J 6 bases; nucleotides not matched to a gene: 13. The V gene's germline CDR1 is SNHLY and CDR2 FYNNEI. CDR3 size: 15 residues. CDR3 residues: CASMSRDRDSGEQYF. Written as DNA, the CDR3 is TGTGCCAGCATGTCCCGGGACAGGGATTCGGGCGAGCAGTACTTC. Full variable domain (remainder filled in from reference TRBV2 and TRBJ2-7): EPEVTQTPSHQVTQMGQEVILRCVPISNHLYFYWYRQILGQKVEFLVSFYNNEISEKSEIFDDQFSVERPDGSNFTLKIRSTKLEDSAMYFCASMSRDRDSGEQYFGPGTRLTVT.

The chain links TRBV13 to TRBJ1-1; D is uncertain. Trimming took off 0 bases at V and 4 bases at J, with 12 bases between the two ends. In germline, CDR1 is PRHDT, CDR2 FYEKMQ (reference sequence). There are 15 residues in the CDR3. Here the CDR3 DNA reads TGTGCCAGCAGCTTAGGGTGGGCTCCTCCCACTGAAGCTTTCTTT. Translating it yields CASSLGWAPPTEAFF.

This clonotype has just one count. The V call is TRBV6-2 or TRBV6-3, the J call TRBJ2-7, with D maybe TRBD1 (6 bases). Trimming removed 2 bases from V and 2 bases from J, with 19 bases in between. Germline CDR1 reads MNHEY; CDR2 reads SVGEGT. This CDR3 is 17 amino acids long. The CDR3 loop reads CASSYPHRDGITYEQYF. The CDR3 DNA reads TGTGCCAGCAGTTACCCCCACAGGGACGGAATCACCTACGAGCAGTACTTC.

This clonotype was counted ten times or more. The chain recombines TRBV12-3 or TRBV12-4 with TRBJ1-2, with no clear D. The CDR3 is made up of 16 amino acids. Trimming took off 4 bases at V and 0 bases at J, with 15 bases between the two ends. The DNA of the CDR3 is TGTGCCAGCAGTTCCACCTACAGTTGGGCTAACTATGGCTACACCTTC. Encoded protein: CASSSTYSWANYGYTF.

V and J are TRBV13 and TRBJ1-1; tentatively, D is TRBD1 (6 bases). Germline CDR1 is PRHDT and CDR2 is FYEKMQ (reference sequence). The germline V and J ends were trimmed by 6 bases and 4 bases, with 15 bases remaining between them. This CDR3 is 14 amino acids long. CDR3 amino acids: CASSSPTGSTEAFF. The DNA of the CDR3 is TGTGCCAGCAGTTCCCCAACAGGGAGCACTGAAGCTTTCTTT.

This clonotype was detected many times. The chain is built from TRBV27 and TRBJ2-7, with TRBD1 identical over 9 bases. V shed 5 bases, J shed 4 bases, and the junction held 12 bases outside the gene matches. The CDR3 covers 16 residues. Germline-derived CDR1 and CDR2 are MNHEY and SMNVEV (reference sequence). CDR3 amino acids: CASSATNRGLRYEQYF. For the CDR3, the DNA is TGTGCCAGCAGTGCAACTAACAGGGGGCTGAGATACGAGCAGTACTTC.

There are a few counts of this clonotype. The chain combines TRBV21-1 with TRBJ1-1. TRBV21-1 is classified as a pseudogene. This CDR3 is 16 amino acids long. CDR3 DNA sequence: TGTGCCAGCAGCAAAGAAATCGGTTTTATGAACACTGAAGCTTTCTTT. Translating it yields CASSKEIGFMNTEAFF.

This clonotype was seen at least ten times. The chain is built from TRBV6-2 or TRBV6-3 and TRBJ2-2, with TRBD1 matching 7 bases. V shed 2 bases and J 2 bases; nucleotides not matched to a gene: 2. Germline CDR1 MNHEY, CDR2 SVGEGT. This CDR3 has 15 residues. The DNA of the CDR3 is TGTGCCAGCAGTTACGGGACAGTTAACACCGGGGAGCTGTTTTTT. This sequence encodes CASSYGTVNTGELFF.

With regard to this clonotype: One end of the junction is discordant with germline, which a read error may explain. V usage is TRBV7-7 and J usage is TRBJ2-2; D might be TRBD2 (7 bases). Per the germline V gene, CDR1 is SSHAT and CDR2 is FNYEAQ (reference sequence). The CDR3 runs 19 residues. As DNA, the CDR3 is TGTGCTAGCAGCCCCCGCCCGGGGGGCCCTTCCTCGAACACCGGGGAGCTGTTTTTT. Translated, it gives CASSPRPGGPSSNTGELFF.

The table lists this clonotype with a few counts. The chain carries TRBV20-1 and TRBJ2-2; TRBD2 aligns across 12 bases. J was trimmed by 6 bases and V by 6 bases; bases with no gene match: 5. From germline, CDR1 is DFQATT and CDR2 SNEGSKA (reference sequence). CDR3 length equals 14 residues. The CDR3 DNA reads as TGCAGTGCACGACTAGCGGGAGCTGCCGGGGAGCTGTTTTTT. It specifies CSARLAGAAGELFF.

The chain recombines TRBV28 with TRBJ1-1; D possibly corresponds to TRBD1 (5 bases). The CDR3 contains 14 residues. V was trimmed by 2 bases and J by 5 bases, leaving 12 bases between them. Germline loops: CDR1 MDHEN, CDR2 SYDVKM. CDR3 region: CASSLAQGGTEAFF. The CDR3 nucleotides read TGTGCCAGCAGTTTAGCCCAGGGAGGGACTGAAGCTTTCTTT. The full variable domain, its missing parts supplied by reference TRBV28 and TRBJ1-1, is DVKVTQSSRYLVKRTGEKVFLECVQDMDHENMFWYRQDPGLGLRLIYFSYDVKMKEKGDIPEGYSVSREKKERFSLILESASTNQTSMYLCASSLAQGGTEAFFGQGTRLTVV.

This clonotype has ten or more counts. This chain links TRBV6-2 or TRBV6-3 with TRBJ1-2, with 12 bases lining up with TRBD1. The CDR3 sequence is 15 residues long. The germline V gene encodes CDR1 MNHEY and CDR2 SVGEGT. J was trimmed by 4 bases and V by 6 bases; bases with no gene match: 6. The CDR3, as DNA: TGTGCCAGCAGACCGGGGACAGGGGGCGGCTATGGCTACACCTTC. Translated, it gives CASRPGTGGGYGYTF.

CDR3 amino acids: CASQTGGIMNTEAFF. The CDR3, as DNA: TGTGCCAGCCAAACAGGGGGTATAATGAACACTGAAGCTTTCTTT. This chain connects TRBV28 to TRBJ1-1, with 8 bases identical to TRBD1. CDR1 is MDHEN, CDR2 SYDVKM, per germline. With 8 bases clipped from V and 0 bases from J, the junction kept 8 bases outside the gene matches. The CDR3 runs 15 residues. The variable domain in full, with the rest retrieved from reference TRBV28 and TRBJ1-1, is DVKVTQSSRYLVKRTGEKVFLECVQDMDHENMFWYRQDPGLGLRLIYFSYDVKMKEKGDIPEGYSVSREKKERFSLILESASTNQTSMYLCASQTGGIMNTEAFFGQGTRLTVV.